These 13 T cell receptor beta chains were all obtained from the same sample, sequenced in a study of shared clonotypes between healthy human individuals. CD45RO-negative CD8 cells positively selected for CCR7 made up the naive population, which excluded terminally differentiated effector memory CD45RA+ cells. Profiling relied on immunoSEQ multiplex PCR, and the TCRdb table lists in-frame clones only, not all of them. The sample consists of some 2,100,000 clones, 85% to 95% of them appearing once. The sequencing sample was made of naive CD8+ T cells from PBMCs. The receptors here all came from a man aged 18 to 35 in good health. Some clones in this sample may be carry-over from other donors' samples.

CDR3 region: CASSLRTASTDTQYF. The CDR3 DNA follows: TGTGCCAGCAGTTTACGGACGGCTAGCACAGATACGCAGTATTTT. J is TRBJ2-3 and V is TRBV27; D gene ambiguous. The CDR3 has 15 residues. V was clipped by 2 bases and J by 0 bases, with 9 bases between them. Germline V gene lookup returns CDR1 MNHEY and CDR2 SMNVEV (reference sequence).

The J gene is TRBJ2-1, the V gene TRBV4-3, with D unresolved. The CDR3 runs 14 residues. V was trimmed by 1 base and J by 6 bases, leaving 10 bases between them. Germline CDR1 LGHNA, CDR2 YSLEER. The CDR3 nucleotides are TGCGCCAGCAGCCAAGCCTCGTTCGTCAATGAGCAGTTCTTC. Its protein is CASSQASFVNEQFF.

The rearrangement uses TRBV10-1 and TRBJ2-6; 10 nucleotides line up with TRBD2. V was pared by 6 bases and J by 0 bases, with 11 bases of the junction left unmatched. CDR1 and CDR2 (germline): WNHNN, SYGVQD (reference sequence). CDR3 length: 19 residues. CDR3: CASRANRLAGASGANVLTF. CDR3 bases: TGCGCCAGCAGGGCGAACCGACTAGCGGGCGCCTCTGGGGCCAACGTCCTGACTTTC.

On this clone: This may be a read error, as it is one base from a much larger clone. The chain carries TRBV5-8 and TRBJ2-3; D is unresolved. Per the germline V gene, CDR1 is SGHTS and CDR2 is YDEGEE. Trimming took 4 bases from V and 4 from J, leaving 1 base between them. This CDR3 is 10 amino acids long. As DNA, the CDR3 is TGTGCCAGCAGCGCAGATACGCAGTATTTT. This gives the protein CASSADTQYF. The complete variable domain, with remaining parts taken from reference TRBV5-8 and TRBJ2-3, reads EAGVTQSPTHLIKTRGQQATLRCSPISGHTSVYWYQQALGLGLQFLLWYDEGEERNRGNFPPRFSGRQFPNYSSELNVNALELEDSALYLCASSADTQYFGPGTRLTVL.

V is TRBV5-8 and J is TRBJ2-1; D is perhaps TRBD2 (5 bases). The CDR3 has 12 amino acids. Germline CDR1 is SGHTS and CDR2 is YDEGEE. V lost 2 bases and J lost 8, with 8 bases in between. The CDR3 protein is CASSLLGDEQFF. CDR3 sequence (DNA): TGTGCCAGCAGCTTACTAGGCGATGAGCAGTTCTTC. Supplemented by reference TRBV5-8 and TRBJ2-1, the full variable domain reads EAGVTQSPTHLIKTRGQQATLRCSPISGHTSVYWYQQALGLGLQFLLWYDEGEERNRGNFPPRFSGRQFPNYSSELNVNALELEDSALYLCASSLLGDEQFFGPGTRLTVL.

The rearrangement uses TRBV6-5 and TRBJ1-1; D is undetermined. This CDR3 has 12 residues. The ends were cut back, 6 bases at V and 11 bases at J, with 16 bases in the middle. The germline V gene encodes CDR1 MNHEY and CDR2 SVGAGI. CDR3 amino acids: CASSPDGLRAFF. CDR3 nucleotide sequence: TGTGCCAGCAGCCCCGACGGGTTAAGGGCTTTCTTT.

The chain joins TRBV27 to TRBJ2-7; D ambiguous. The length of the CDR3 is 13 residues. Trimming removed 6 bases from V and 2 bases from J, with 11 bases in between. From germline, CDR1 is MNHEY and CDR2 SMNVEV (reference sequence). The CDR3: CASRGRPAYEQYF. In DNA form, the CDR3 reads TGTGCCAGCAGGGGCAGGCCCGCCTACGAGCAGTACTTC.

CDR3 bases: TGCAGCGCTGATATAATGGACAATCCTAACTATGGCTACACCTTC. Translating it yields CSADIMDNPNYGYTF. V is TRBV29-1 and J is TRBJ1-2; D perhaps matches TRBD1 (5 bases). The CDR3 consists of 15 residues. V dropped 7 bases and J dropped 0 bases, with 18 bases sitting between them. CDR1 and CDR2 (germline): SQVTM, ANQGSEA.

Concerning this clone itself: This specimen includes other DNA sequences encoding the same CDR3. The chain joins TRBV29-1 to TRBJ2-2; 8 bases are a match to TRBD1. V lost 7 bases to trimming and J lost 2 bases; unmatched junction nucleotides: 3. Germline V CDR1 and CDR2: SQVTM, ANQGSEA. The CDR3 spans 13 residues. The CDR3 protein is CSAQGANTGELFF. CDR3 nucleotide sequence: TGCAGCGCCCAGGGGGCAAACACCGGGGAGCTGTTTTTT.

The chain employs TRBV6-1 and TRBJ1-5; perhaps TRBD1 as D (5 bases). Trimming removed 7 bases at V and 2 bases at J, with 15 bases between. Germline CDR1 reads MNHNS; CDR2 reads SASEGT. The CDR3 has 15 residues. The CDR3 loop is CASTGDPWGNQPQHF. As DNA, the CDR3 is TGTGCCAGCACCGGGGACCCGTGGGGCAATCAGCCCCAGCATTTT.

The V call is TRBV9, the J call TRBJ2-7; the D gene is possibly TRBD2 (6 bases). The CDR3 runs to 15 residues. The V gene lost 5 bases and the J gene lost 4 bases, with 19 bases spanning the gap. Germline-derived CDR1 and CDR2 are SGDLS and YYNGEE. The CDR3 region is CASSVSGGPLYEQYF. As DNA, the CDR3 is TGTGCCAGCAGTGTGTCAGGAGGGCCTTTATACGAGCAGTACTTC. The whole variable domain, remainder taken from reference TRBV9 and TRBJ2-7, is DSGVTQTPKHLITATGQRVTLRCSPRSGDLSVYWYQQSLDQGLQFLIQYYNGEERAKGNILERFSAQQFPDLHSELNLSSLELGDSALYFCASSVSGGPLYEQYFGPGTRLTVT.

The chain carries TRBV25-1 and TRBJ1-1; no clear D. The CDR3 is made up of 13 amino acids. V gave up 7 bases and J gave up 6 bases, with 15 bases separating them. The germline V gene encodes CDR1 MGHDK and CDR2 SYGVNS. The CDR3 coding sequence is TGTGCCAGCACCCTGGCCCCAGGATCTGAAGCTTTCTTT. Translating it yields CASTLAPGSEAFF.

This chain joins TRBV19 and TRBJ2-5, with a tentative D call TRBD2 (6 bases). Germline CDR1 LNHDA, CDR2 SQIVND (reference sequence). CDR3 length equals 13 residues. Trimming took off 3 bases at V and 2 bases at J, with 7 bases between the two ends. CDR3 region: CASSMGGQETQYF. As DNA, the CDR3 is TGTGCCAGTAGTATGGGGGGTCAAGAGACCCAGTACTTC.